One T cell receptor beta chain is described in this entry. Its target is not known. TCRdb keeps only in-frame clones here, not all; method: immunoSEQ multiplex PCR. This table has about 12,000 clones, around 83% appearing once. The data derive from a study of somatic mutations in cytotoxic T cells in rheumatoid arthritis. Across the whole study: Selected populations of V beta antibody-stained T cells underwent flow sorting at nearly 100% purity; these encompassed V beta1+ cells subjected to TCRB sequencing.

V lost 5 bases, J lost 12 bases, and 12 bases stayed unmatched. Germline-derived CDR1 and CDR2 are SGDLS and YYNGEE. This CDR3 comprises 15 residues. Study-wide points: Each of about an eighth of the 65 patients had a largest CD8+ clone that made up more than 20% of CD8+ cells. Healthy controls did not share the age-linked increase in CD8+ clonality seen in rheumatoid arthritis patients. Clonality measured in CD8+ T cells did not differ significantly between rheumatoid arthritis patients and age-matched healthy controls.

Sequencing was done on a sample of CD8+ T cells sorted from blood. The chain employs TRBV9 and TRBJ1-6; TRBD1 matches at 9 bases. This receptor was taken from a woman aged 55-70 years in good health. CDR3 sequence reads: CASSPGTGNVEPLHF. The DNA of the CDR3 is TGTGCCAGCAGTCCCGGGACAGGGAATGTGGAACCCCTCCACTTT.